This record concerns one T cell receptor (beta chain) sequence. The antigen is undetermined. Each sample contained roughly 0.95-11 million cryopreserved PBMC, thawed before DNA extraction. Version v3.0 of the immunoSEQ assay was performed at survey level. Assay used: immunoSEQ multiplex PCR; TCRdb lists only in-frame clones, some missing. The data show over 9,500 clones, under 85% seen once. Germline loops: CDR1 PRHDT, CDR2 FYEKMQ (reference sequence). This CDR3 has 18 residues. Germline trimming cut 0 bases from V and 3 bases from J; bases unmatched to any gene: 6. This sample was included in a study of long-term antiretroviral therapy in people with HIV. Findings and limits, study-wide: Post-treatment diversity went higher with ART but stayed below transplant donor controls. Pre-ART expanded clones dominated the repertoire at every time point. Nothing was known about ART adherence, viral resistance or changes in therapy.

The input for sequencing was unsorted PBMCs, taken 1.8 years before starting antiretroviral therapy. The sequence was obtained from a man aged 40-55 years with HIV. The chain combines TRBV13 with TRBJ2-6, with TRBD2 matching 9 bases. The CDR3 sequence: CASSLGFKLAGGANVLTF. Written as DNA, the CDR3 is TGTGCCAGCAGCTTAGGCTTCAAACTAGCGGGTGGGGCCAACGTCCTGACTTTC.